This T cell receptor beta chain was observed in a study of shared clonotypes between healthy human individuals. Study-level points and caveats: Of the naive CD4 clonotypes, about 5% were shared across several donors.

To note about this clone: Antigen specificity is unknown. The junction shows a germline mismatch at one end, possibly a read error.

The protocol was immunoSEQ multiplex PCR, while the TCRdb copy is restricted to in-frame clones and leaves out a portion. The sample lists approximately 810,000 clones, more than 85% occurring once. Selected positively for CCR7 and CD45RO-negative, naive CD8 cells excluded terminally differentiated effector memory CD45RA+ cells. Sequencing was carried out using naive CD8+ T cells sorted from blood. This receptor was identified in a man aged 30-40 years in good health.

CDR3 DNA sequence: TGTGCCATCAACCTACAACTCTCCGACGAGCAGTACTTC. Residues: CAINLQLSDEQYF. The gene calls are TRBV10-3 and TRBJ2-7; D gene ambiguous. This CDR3 has 13 amino acids. Looked up from germline, CDR1 is ENHRY and CDR2 is SYGVKD.